Listed below are T cell receptor beta chains from one sample, sequenced in a study of T cell responses to AZD1222 COVID-19 vaccine. Generated by immunoSEQ multiplex PCR, the TCRdb table keeps only in-frame clones and is missing some. The sample includes approximately 150,000 clones, roughly 94% seen only once; the top ten take 4% to 5.5%. This specimen consisted of peripheral blood, obtained on day 0 of MenACWY control vaccination. All receptors derive from an adult in good health. Both conserved end residues are part of each CDR3. Fields, in order: J gene, V gene, clone size, D gene, CDR3 protein, CDR3 DNA. A D gene is named only where the DNA matches it firmly. Clone sizes are given selectively: once, few, many, or a class where the clone is expanded.

TRBJ1-2	TRBV9	NA	NA	CASSGREGYGYTF	TGTGCCAGCAGCGGCAGAGAAGGTTATGGCTACACCTTC
TRBJ2-1	TRBV3-1/TRBV3-2	few	NA	CASSQGRGNNEQFF	TGTGCCAGCAGCCAAGGACGAGGGAACAATGAGCAGTTCTTC
TRBJ1-4	TRBV29-1	NA	NA	CSAEATNEKLFF	TGCAGCGCCGAGGCAACTAATGAAAAACTGTTTTTT
TRBJ1-3	TRBV7-6	NA	NA	CASSLGSNTIYF	TGTGCCAGCAGCTTAGGCTCTAACACCATATATTTT
TRBJ2-5	TRBV30	few	TRBD2	CARGLAGAGETQYF	TGTGCCCGGGGACTAGCGGGAGCGGGAGAGACCCAGTACTTC
TRBJ2-2	TRBV27	NA	TRBD2	CASSRAGDTGELFF	TGTGCCAGCAGTCGAGCGGGAGACACCGGGGAGCTGTTTTTT
TRBJ1-1	TRBV5-1	NA	TRBD1	CASRGQPNTEAFF	TGCGCCAGCAGGGGACAGCCGAACACTGAAGCTTTCTTT
TRBJ2-1	TRBV21-1	NA	NA	CASSNGTVLGGRGNEQFF	TGTGCCAGCAGCAACGGCACTGTACTGGGCGGGAGGGGCAATGAGCAGTTCTTC
TRBJ2-7	TRBV19	NA	NA	CASSIEARGPYEQYF	TGTGCCAGTAGTATAGAGGCCAGGGGACCCTACGAGCAGTACTTC
TRBJ1-6	TRBV9	NA	NA	CASSPQAGVNSPLHF	TGTGCCAGCAGCCCCCAGGCGGGGGTTAATTCACCCCTCCACTTT
TRBJ1-1	TRBV18	NA	NA	CASSPVREGAEAFF	TGTGCCAGCTCACCAGTGAGGGAAGGCGCTGAAGCTTTCTTT
TRBJ1-6	TRBV5-1	NA	NA	CASSPSGGLKNSPLHF	TGCGCCAGCAGCCCTTCCGGGGGCCTGAAGAATTCACCCCTCCACTTT
TRBJ1-1	TRBV25-1	few	NA	CASSYEGVGEAFF	TGTGCCAGCAGTTACGAGGGGGTGGGTGAAGCTTTCTTT
TRBJ1-2	TRBV30	NA	NA	CAWQTRANYGYTF	TGTGCCTGGCAAACAAGGGCTAACTATGGCTACACCTTC
TRBJ2-3	TRBV5-1	NA	NA	CASTSLSLASSSSTDTQYF	TGCGCCAGCACCAGCTTGAGTCTAGCGAGCTCATCTAGCACAGATACGCAGTATTTT
TRBJ2-2	TRBV19	NA	NA	CASSISSQDGELFF	TGTGCCAGTAGTATTAGCTCACAGGACGGGGAGCTGTTTTTT